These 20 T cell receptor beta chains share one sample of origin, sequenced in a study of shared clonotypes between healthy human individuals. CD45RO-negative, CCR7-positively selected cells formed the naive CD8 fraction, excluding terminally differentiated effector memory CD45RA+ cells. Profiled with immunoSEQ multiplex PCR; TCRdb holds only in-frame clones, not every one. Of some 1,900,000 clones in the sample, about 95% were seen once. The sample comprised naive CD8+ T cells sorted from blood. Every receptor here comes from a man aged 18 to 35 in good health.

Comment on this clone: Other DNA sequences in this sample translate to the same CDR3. The CDR3 is CASSPASGSYNEQFF. CDR3 DNA: TGCGCCAGCAGCCCCGCTAGCGGCTCCTACAATGAGCAGTTCTTC. The rearrangement links TRBV5-1 to TRBJ2-1; 7 bases line up with TRBD2. After removal of 4 bases from V and 0 bases from J, the junction contained 4 bases not matched to a gene. Looked up from germline, CDR1 is SGHRS and CDR2 is YFSETQ. The CDR3 length is 15 residues.

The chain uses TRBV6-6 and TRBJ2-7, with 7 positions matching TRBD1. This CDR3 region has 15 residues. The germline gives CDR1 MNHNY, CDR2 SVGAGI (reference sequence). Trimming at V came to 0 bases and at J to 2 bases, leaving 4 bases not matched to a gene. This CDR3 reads CASSYSGTETYEQYF. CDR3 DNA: TGTGCCAGCAGTTACTCCGGGACAGAGACCTACGAGCAGTACTTC.

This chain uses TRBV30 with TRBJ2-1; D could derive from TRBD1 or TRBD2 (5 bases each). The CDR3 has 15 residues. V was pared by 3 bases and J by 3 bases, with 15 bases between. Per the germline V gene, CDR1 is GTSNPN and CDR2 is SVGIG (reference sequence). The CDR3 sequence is CAWRVWGINYNEQFF. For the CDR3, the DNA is TGTGCCTGGAGGGTTTGGGGGATCAACTACAATGAGCAGTTCTTC.

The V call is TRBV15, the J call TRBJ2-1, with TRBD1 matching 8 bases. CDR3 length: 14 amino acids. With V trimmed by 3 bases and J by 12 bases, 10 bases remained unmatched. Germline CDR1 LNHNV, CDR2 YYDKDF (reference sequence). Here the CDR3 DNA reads TGTGCCACCAGCAGGTTATCAGGGGGCGCCGGGCAGTTCTTC. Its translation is CATSRLSGGAGQFF.

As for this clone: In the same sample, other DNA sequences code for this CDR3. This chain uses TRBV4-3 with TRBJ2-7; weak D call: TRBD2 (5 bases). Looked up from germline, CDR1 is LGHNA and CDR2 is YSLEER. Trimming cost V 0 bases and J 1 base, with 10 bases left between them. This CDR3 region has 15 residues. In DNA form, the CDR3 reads TGCGCCAGCAGCCAAGACCGGGGAAGGTCCTACGAGCAGTACTTC. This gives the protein CASSQDRGRSYEQYF.

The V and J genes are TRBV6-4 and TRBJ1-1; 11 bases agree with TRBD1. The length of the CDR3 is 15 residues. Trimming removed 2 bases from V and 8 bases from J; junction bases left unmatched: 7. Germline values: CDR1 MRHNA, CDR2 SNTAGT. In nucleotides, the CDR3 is TGTGCCAGCAGTGACCGGACAGGGGGCGCTTCAGAAGCTTTCTTT. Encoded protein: CASSDRTGGASEAFF.

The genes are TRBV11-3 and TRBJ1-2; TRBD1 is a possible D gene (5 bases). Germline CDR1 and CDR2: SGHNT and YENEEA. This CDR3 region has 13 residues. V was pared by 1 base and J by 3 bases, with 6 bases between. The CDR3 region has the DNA TGTGCCAGCAGCTTAGCAGGGTACTATGGCTACACCTTC. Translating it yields CASSLAGYYGYTF.

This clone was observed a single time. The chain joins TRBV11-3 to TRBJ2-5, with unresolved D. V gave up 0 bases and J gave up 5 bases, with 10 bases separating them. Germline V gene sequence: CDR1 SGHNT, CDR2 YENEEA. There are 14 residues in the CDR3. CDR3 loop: CASSLDARTETQYF. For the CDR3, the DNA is TGTGCCAGCAGCTTAGACGCCAGGACGGAGACCCAGTACTTC. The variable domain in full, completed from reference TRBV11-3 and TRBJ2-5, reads EAGVVQSPRYKIIEKKQPVAFWCNPISGHNTLYWYLQNLGQGPELLIRYENEEAVDDSQLPKDRFSAERLKGVDSTLKIQPAELGDSAVYLCASSLDARTETQYFGPGTRLLVL.

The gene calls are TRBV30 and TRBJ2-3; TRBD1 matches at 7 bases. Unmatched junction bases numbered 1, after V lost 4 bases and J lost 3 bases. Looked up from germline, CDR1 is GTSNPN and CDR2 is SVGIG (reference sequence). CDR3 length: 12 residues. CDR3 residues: CAWTGGTDTQYF. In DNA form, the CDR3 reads TGTGCCTGGACAGGGGGAACAGATACGCAGTATTTT.

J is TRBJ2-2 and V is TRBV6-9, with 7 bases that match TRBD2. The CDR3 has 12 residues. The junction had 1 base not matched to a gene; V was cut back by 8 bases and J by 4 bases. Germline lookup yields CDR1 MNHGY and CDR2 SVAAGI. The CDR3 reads CASRGSTGELFF. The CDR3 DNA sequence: TGTGCCAGCCGCGGGAGCACCGGGGAGCTGTTTTTT.

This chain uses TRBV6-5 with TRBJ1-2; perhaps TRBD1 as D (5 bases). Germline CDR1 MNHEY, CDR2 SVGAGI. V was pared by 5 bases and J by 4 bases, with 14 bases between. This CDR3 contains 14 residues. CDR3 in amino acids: CASSTRAGSYGYTF. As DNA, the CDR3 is TGTGCCAGCAGTACCCGAGCAGGGAGCTATGGCTACACCTTC.

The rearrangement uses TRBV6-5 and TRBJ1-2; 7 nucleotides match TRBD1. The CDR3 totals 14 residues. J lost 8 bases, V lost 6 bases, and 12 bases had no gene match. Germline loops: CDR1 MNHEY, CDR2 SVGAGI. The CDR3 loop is CASSPVVGGEGYTF. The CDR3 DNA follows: TGTGCCAGCAGCCCGGTAGTAGGGGGCGAGGGCTACACCTTC.

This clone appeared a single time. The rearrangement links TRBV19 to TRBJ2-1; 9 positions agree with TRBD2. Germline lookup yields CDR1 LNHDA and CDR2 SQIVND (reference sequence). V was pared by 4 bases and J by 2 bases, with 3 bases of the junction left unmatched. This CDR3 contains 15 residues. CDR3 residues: CASSSGGATYNEQFF. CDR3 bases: TGTGCCAGTAGTAGCGGGGGGGCAACCTACAATGAGCAGTTCTTC.

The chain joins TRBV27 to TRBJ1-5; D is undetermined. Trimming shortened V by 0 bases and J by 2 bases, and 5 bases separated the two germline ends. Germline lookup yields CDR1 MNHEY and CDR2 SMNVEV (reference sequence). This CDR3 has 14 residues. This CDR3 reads CASSLSKGNQPQHF. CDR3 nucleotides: TGTGCCAGCAGTTTATCGAAGGGCAATCAGCCCCAGCATTTT.

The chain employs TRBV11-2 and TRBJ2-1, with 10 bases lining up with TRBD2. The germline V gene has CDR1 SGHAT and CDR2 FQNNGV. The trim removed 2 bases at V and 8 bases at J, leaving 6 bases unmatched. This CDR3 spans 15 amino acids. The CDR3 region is CASSLYLAGVYEQFF. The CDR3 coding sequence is TGTGCCAGCAGCTTATATCTAGCGGGGGTCTATGAGCAGTTCTTC.

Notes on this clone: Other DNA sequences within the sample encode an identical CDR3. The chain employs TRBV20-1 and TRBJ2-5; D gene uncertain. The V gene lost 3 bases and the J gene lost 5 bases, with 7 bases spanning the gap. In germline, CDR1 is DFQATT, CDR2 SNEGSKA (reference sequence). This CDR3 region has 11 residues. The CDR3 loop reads CSARVQETQYF. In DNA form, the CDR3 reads TGCAGTGCTAGGGTTCAGGAGACCCAGTACTTC.

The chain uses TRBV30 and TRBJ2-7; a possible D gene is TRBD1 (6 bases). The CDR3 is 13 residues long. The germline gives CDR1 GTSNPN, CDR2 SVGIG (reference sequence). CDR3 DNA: TGTGCGTGCCTGGAGGACAGTTCCTACGAGCAGTACTTC. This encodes CACLEDSSYEQYF.

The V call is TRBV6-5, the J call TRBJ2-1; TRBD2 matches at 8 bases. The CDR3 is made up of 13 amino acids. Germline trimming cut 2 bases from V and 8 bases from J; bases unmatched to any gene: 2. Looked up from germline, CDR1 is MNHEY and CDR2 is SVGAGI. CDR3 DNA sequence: TGTGCCAGCAGTTACCGGGGGGGGGATGAGCAGTTCTTC. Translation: CASSYRGGDEQFF.

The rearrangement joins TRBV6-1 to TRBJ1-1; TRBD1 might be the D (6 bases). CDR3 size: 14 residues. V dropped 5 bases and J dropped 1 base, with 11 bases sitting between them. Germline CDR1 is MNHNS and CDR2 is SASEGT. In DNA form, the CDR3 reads TGTGCCAGCAGTCCCGGGGGCGAGAACACTGAAGCTTTCTTT. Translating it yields CASSPGGENTEAFF.

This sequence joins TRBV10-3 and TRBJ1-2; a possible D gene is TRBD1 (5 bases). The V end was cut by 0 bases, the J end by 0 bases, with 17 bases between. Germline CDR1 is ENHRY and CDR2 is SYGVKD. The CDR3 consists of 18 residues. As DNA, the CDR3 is TGTGCCATCAGTGAGTCGTCGGGGGAAGAACCTTCTAACTATGGCTACACCTTC. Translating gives CAISESSGEEPSNYGYTF.